These 8 T cell receptor beta chains were sequenced from one sample in a study of cytomegalovirus exposure and HLA in healthy donors. With 60 Vbeta and 13 Jbeta primers, the PCR was carried out. Sequencing used immunoSEQ multiplex PCR; TCRdb keeps in-frame clones, though not all of them. The sample consists of 93,000 or so clones, 60% to 80% of them appearing once. Sequencing input: PBMCs. These receptors originate from a man between 50 and 59 years old in good health and CMV-seropositive.

Note on this clone: At one end, the junction sequence differs from germline, possibly due to a read error. The chain has TRBV5-1 and TRBJ2-7; tentatively, D is TRBD2 (5 bases). Germline V gene sequence: CDR1 SGHRS, CDR2 YFSETQ. This CDR3 has 12 residues. CDR3 region: CASSSPPLEAEF. CDR3 nucleotide sequence: TGCGCCAGCAGCTCCCCCCCGTTGGAGGCGGAATTC.

The rearrangement joins TRBV5-4 to TRBJ1-1, with D unclear. Trimming cost V 4 bases and J 2 bases, with 18 bases left between them. This CDR3 comprises 16 residues. Germline V gene lookup returns CDR1 SGHNT and CDR2 YYREEE (reference sequence). The CDR3 DNA is TGTGCCAGCAGCCAAGTAAATCAGGCAGAAAACACTGAAGCTTTCTTT. It specifies CASSQVNQAENTEAFF.

The rearrangement links TRBV4-2 to TRBJ2-3; 8 bases are shared with TRBD2. The trim removed 1 base at V and 4 bases at J, leaving 4 bases unmatched. The germline CDR1 and CDR2 sequences are LGHNA and YNFKEQ. There are 15 residues in the CDR3. The CDR3 spells CASSQAEREPDTQYF. CDR3 DNA: TGTGCCAGCAGCCAAGCCGAGCGGGAGCCAGATACGCAGTATTTT.

This chain connects TRBV19 to TRBJ1-5, with 10 bases that match TRBD1. The germline CDR1 and CDR2 sequences are LNHDA and SQIVND (reference sequence). The J segment lost 3 bases and the V segment lost 10 bases, leaving 9 bases of the junction unmatched. The CDR3 has 15 amino acids. CDR3 amino acids: CATGETGGVNQPQHF. In DNA, the CDR3 is TGTGCCACCGGGGAGACAGGGGGCGTCAATCAGCCCCAGCATTTT.

This clone was counted between two and nine times. The chain joins TRBV6-5 to TRBJ1-5; possibly TRBD1 for D (5 bases). CDR1 and CDR2 (germline): MNHEY, SVGAGI. Deletions cut 5 bases from V and 3 bases from J, with 8 bases between. The CDR3 spans 13 residues. The DNA of the CDR3 is TGTGCCAGCAGTCGCAGGGACAATCAGCCCCAGCATTTT. Translation: CASSRRDNQPQHF.

This clone was found a few times. The CDR3 protein is CASSDAGTGLGKLFF. The CDR3 DNA reads as TGCGCCAGCAGTGATGCCGGGACAGGGCTCGGCAAACTGTTTTTT. The rearrangement uses TRBV10-1 and TRBJ1-4; 9 positions match TRBD1. This CDR3 region has 15 residues. The germline gives CDR1 WNHNN, CDR2 SYGVQD (reference sequence). Trimming removed 3 bases from V and 11 bases from J; junction bases left unmatched: 10.

This rearrangement joins TRBV18 to TRBJ1-3; possible D gene TRBD1, 6 bases. The germline V gene has CDR1 KGHSH and CDR2 LQKENI. V gave up 1 base and J gave up 0 bases, with 10 bases separating them. The CDR3 has 16 residues. This CDR3 is CASSPRQEISGNTIYF. CDR3 nucleotide sequence: TGTGCCAGCTCACCACGACAGGAGATCTCTGGAAACACCATATATTTT. The whole variable domain, filled in from reference TRBV18 and TRBJ1-3, reads NAGVMQNPRHLVRRRGQEARLRCSPMKGHSHVYWYRQLPEEGLKFMVYLQKENIIDESGMPKERFSAEFPKEGPSILRIQQVVRGDSAAYFCASSPRQEISGNTIYFGEGSWLTVV.

V gene TRBV28 combines with J gene TRBJ2-7; possibly TRBD1 for D (6 bases). V gave up 3 bases and J gave up 2 bases, with 23 bases separating them. CDR1 MDHEN and CDR2 SYDVKM come from the germline V gene. This CDR3 is 18 amino acids long. CDR3 in amino acids: CASSFWSWKRQAAYEQYF. The CDR3 bases are TGTGCCAGCAGTTTTTGGAGCTGGAAACGACAGGCGGCCTACGAGCAGTACTTC.